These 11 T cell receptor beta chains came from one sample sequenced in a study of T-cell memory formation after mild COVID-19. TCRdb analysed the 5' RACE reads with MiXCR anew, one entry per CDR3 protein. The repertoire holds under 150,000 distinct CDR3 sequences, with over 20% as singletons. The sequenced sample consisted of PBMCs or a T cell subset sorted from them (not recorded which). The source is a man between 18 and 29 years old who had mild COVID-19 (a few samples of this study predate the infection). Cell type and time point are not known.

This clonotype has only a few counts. The CDR3, as DNA: TGTGCCAGCAGTGAGACAGAAGTTTTGGGAGAGACCCAGTACTTC. It translates to CASSETEVLGETQYF. The chain employs TRBV2 and TRBJ2-5; weak D call: TRBD1 (5 bases). CDR3 length: 15 residues. V was shortened by 3 bases and J by 4 bases, with 15 bases between the two germline ends. CDR1 and CDR2 (germline): SNHLY, FYNNEI.

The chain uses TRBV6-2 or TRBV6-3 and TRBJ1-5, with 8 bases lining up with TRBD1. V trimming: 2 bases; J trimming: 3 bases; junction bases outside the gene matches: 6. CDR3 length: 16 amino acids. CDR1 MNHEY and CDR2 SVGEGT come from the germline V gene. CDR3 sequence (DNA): TGTGCCAGCAGTTACCGCGGGACAGGAGTCAATCAGCCCCAGCATTTT. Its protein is CASSYRGTGVNQPQHF.

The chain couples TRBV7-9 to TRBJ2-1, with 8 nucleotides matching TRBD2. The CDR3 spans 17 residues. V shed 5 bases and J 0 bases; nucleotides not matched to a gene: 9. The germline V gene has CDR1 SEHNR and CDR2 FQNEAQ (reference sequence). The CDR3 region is CASSLSGAGSSYNEQFF. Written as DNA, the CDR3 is TGTGCCAGCAGCCTTAGCGGGGCCGGTAGCTCCTACAATGAGCAGTTCTTC.

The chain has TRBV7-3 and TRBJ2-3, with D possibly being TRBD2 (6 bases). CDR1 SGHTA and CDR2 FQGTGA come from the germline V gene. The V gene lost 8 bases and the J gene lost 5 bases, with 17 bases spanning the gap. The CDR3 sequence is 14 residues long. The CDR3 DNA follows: TGTGCCAGCGGAATAGCTAACGGGGGAGATACGCAGTATTTT. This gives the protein CASGIANGGDTQYF.

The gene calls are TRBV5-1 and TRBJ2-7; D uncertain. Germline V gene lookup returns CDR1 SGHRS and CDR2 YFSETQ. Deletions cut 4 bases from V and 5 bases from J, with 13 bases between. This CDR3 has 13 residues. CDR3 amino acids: CASSGEVVHEQYF. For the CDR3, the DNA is TGCGCCAGCAGCGGGGAAGTCGTCCACGAGCAGTACTTC.

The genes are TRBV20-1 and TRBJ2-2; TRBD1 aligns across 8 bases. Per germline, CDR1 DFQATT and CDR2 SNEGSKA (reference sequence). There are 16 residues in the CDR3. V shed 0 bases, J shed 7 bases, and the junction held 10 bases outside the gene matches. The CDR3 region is CSARDPRGREIGELFF. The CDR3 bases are TGCAGTGCTAGAGACCCCAGGGGGCGCGAAATCGGGGAGCTGTTTTTT.

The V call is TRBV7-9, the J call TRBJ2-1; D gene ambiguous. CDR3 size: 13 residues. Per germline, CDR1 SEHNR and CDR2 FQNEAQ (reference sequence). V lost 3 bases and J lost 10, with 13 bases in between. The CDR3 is CASSFMASYEQFF. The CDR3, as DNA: TGTGCCAGCAGCTTCATGGCATCCTACGAGCAGTTCTTC. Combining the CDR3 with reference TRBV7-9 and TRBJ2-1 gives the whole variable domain DTGVSQNPRHKITKRGQNVTFRCDPISEHNRLYWYRQTLGQGPEFLTYFQNEAQLEKSRLLSDRFSAERPKGSFSTLEIQRTEQGDSAMYLCASSFMASYEQFFGPGTRLTVL.

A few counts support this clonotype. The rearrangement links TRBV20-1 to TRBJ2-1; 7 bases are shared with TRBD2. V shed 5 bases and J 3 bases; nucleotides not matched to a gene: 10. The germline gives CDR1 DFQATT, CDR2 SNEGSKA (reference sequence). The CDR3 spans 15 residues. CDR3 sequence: CSAPLAGIDYNEQFF. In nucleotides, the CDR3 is TGCAGTGCTCCGTTAGCGGGCATAGACTACAATGAGCAGTTCTTC.

The CDR3 reads CASTPGGSEAFF. CDR3 nucleotides: TGTGCCAGCACTCCTGGGGGCTCTGAAGCTTTCTTT. The V call is TRBV12-3 or TRBV12-4, the J call TRBJ1-1, with D possibly TRBD1 on 6 matching bases. The CDR3 is 12 amino acids. The V end lost 7 bases, the J end lost 6 bases, and 12 bases lay between the germline ends.

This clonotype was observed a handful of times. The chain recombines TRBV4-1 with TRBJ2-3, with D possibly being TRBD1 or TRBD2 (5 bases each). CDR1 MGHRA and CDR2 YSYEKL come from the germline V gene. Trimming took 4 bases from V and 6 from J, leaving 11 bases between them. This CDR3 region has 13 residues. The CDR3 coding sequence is TGCGCCAGCAGCCGAGGGGAGTTGGATACGCAGTATTTT. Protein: CASSRGELDTQYF.

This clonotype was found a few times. Here the CDR3 reads CSARGRGEYVQPQHF. Written as DNA, the CDR3 is TGCAGTGCTAGAGGTCGGGGGGAGTACGTTCAGCCCCAGCATTTT. The J gene is TRBJ1-5, the V gene TRBV20-1; D might be TRBD1 (5 bases). V dropped 1 base and J dropped 6 bases, with 16 bases sitting between them. The CDR3 runs to 15 residues. CDR1 is DFQATT, CDR2 SNEGSKA, per germline (reference sequence).